This T cell receptor beta chain was sequenced during a study of blood T cell repertoires in COVID-19. On the study more broadly: The United States, Italy and Spain provided the acute and convalescent COVID-19 samples.

TCRdb keeps only in-frame clones here, not all; method: immunoSEQ multiplex PCR. The profile covers about 200,000 clones, with 84% appearing a single time and approximately 8% taken by the ten largest. The CDR3 length is 14 residues. Germline CDR1 SGHAT, CDR2 FQNNGV. Between the trimmed V and J ends, which lost 2 bases and 0 bases, there was a span of 4 bases. The material sequenced was peripheral blood. The source is a woman between 50 and 59 years old with active or convalescent COVID-19. The rearrangement links TRBV11-2 to TRBJ2-2, with D unclear. CDR3 coding DNA: TGTGCCAGCAGCTTATATGCGAACACCGGGGAGCTGTTTTTT. This encodes CASSLYANTGELFF.